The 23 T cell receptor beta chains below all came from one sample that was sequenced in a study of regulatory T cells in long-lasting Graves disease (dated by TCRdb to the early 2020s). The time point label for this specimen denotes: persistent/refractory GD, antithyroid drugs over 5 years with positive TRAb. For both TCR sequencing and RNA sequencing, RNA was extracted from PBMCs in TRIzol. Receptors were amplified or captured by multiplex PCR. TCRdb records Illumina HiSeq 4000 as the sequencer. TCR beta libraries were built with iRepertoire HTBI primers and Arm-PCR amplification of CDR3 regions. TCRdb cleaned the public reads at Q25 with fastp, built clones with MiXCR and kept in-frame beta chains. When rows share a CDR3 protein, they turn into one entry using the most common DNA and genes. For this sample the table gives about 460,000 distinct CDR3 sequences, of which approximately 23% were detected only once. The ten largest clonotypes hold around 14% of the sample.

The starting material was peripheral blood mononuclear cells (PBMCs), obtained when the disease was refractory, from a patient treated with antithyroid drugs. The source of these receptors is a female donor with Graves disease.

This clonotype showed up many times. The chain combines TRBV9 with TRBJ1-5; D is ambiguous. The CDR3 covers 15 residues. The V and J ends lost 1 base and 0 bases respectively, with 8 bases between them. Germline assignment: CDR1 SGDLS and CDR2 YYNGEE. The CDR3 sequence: CASSVSPNSNQPQHF. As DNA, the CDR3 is TGTGCCAGCAGCGTAAGTCCCAATAGCAATCAGCCCCAGCATTTT.

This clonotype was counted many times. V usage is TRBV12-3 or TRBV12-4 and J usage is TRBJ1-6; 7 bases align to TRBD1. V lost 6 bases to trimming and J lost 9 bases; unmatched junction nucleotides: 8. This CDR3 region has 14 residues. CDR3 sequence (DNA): TGTGCCAGCAGCCGGGACAGTCAACTTTCACCCCTCCACTTT. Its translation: CASSRDSQLSPLHF.

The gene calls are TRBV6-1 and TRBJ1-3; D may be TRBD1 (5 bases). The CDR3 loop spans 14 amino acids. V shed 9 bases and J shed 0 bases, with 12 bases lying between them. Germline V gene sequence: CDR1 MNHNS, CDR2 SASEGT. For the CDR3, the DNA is TGTGCCAGAAGATCGACAGTCTCTGGAAACACCATATATTTT. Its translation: CARRSTVSGNTIYF.

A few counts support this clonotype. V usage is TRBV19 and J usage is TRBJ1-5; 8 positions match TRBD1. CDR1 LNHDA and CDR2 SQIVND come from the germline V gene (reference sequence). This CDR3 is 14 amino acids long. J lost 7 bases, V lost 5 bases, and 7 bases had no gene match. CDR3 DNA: TGTGCCAGTAGTCAAAACAGGGGGTACCAGCCCCAGCATTTT. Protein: CASSQNRGYQPQHF.

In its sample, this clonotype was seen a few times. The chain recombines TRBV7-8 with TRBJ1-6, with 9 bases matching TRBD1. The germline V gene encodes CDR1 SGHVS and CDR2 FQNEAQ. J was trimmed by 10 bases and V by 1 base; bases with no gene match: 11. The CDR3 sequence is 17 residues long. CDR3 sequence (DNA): TGTGCCAGCAGCTTAGGCGGACAGGGGCATGTGGTGTCACCCCTCCACTTT. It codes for CASSLGGQGHVVSPLHF.

The DNA for the CDR3 is TGTGCCAGCAGTCCCGAGGGCAGGGGGATTAATCAGCCCCAGCATTTT. Encoded protein: CASSPEGRGINQPQHF. The chain links TRBV28 to TRBJ1-5, with 7 nucleotides matching TRBD1. The junction had 11 bases not matched to a gene; V was cut back by 5 bases and J by 4 bases. The CDR3 consists of 16 residues. Germline V CDR1 and CDR2: MDHEN, SYDVKM.

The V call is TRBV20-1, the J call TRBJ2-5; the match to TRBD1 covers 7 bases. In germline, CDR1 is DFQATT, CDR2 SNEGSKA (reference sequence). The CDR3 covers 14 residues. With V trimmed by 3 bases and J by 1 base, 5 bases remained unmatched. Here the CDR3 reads CSARRGQFQETQYF. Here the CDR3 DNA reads TGCAGTGCTAGGAGGGGACAGTTCCAAGAGACCCAGTACTTC.

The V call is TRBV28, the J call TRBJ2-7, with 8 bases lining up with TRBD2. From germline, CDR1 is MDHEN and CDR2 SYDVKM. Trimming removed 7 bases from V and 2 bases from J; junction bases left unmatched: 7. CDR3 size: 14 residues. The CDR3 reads CASTSERGTYEQYF. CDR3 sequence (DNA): TGTGCCAGCACCTCGGAGCGGGGGACCTACGAGCAGTACTTC.

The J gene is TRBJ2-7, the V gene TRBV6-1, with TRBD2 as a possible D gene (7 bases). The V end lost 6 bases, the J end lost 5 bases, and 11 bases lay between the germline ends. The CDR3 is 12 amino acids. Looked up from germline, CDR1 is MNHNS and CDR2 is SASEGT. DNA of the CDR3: TGTGCCAGCAGGAGAGGGGGGGACGAGCAGTACTTC. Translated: CASRRGGDEQYF.

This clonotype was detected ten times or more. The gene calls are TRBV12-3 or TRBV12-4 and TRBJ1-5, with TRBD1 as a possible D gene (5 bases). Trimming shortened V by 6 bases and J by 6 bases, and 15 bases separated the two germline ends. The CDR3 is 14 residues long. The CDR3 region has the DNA TGTGCCAGCAGCAAGGGGATCCAGGGTCAGCCCCAGCATTTT. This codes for CASSKGIQGQPQHF.

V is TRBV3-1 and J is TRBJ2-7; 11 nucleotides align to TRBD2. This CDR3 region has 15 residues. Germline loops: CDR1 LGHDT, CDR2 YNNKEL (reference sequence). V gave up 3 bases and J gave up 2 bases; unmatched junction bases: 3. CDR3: CASSQGLADTYEQYF. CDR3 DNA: TGTGCCAGCAGCCAGGGACTAGCGGATACCTACGAGCAGTACTTC.

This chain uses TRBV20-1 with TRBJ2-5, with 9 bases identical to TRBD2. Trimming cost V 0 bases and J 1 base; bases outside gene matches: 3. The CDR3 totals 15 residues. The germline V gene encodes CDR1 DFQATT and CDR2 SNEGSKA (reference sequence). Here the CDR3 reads CSARDGAGGQETQYF. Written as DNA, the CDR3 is TGCAGTGCTAGAGATGGAGCGGGGGGCCAAGAGACCCAGTACTTC.

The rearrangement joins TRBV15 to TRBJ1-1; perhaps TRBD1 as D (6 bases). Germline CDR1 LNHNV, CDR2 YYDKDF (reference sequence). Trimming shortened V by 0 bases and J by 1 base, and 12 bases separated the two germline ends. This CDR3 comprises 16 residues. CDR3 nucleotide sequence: TGTGCCACCAGCAGAGATCCGAGCAGGGGGAACACTGAAGCTTTCTTT. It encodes CATSRDPSRGNTEAFF.

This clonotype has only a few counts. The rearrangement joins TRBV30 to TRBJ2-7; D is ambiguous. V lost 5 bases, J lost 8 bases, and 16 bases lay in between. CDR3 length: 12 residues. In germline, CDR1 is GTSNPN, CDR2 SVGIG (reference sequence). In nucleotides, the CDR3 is TGTGCCTGGGACCCCCTGGGCGGCCAGCAGTACTTC. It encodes CAWDPLGGQQYF.

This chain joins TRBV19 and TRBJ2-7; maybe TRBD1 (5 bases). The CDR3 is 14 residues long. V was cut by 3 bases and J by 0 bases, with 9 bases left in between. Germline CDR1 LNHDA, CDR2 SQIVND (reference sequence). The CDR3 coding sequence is TGTGCCAGTAGTATTGGAACAGGCTCCTACGAGCAGTACTTC. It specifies CASSIGTGSYEQYF.

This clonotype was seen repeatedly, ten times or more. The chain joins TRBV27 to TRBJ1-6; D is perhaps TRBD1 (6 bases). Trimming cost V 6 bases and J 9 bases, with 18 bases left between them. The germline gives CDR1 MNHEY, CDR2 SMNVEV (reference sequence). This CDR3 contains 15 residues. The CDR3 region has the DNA TGTGCCAGCAGACTCACAGGGCTTGGGGGTTCACCCCTCCACTTT. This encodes CASRLTGLGGSPLHF.

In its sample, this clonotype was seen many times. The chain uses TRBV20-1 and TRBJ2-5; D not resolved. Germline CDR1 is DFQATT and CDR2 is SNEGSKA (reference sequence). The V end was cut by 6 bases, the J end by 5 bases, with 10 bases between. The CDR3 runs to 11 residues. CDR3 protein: CSAVMGETQYF. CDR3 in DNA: TGCAGTGCCGTTATGGGGGAGACCCAGTACTTC.

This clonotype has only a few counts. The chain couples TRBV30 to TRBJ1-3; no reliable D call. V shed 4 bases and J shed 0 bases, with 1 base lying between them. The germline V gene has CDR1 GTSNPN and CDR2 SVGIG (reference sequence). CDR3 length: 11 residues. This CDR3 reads CAWNSGNTIYF. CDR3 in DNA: TGTGCCTGGAACTCTGGAAACACCATATATTTT. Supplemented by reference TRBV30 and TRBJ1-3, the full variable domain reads SQTIHQWPATLVQPVGSPLSLECTVEGTSNPNLYWYRQAAGRGLQLLFYSVGIGQISSEVPQNLSASRPQDRQFILSSKKLLLSDSGFYLCAWNSGNTIYFGEGSWLTVV.

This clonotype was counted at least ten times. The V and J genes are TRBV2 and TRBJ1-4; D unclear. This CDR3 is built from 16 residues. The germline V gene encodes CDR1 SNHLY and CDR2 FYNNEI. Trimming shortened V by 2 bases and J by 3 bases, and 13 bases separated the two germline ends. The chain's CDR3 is CASSELGWGSNEKLFF. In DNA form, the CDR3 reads TGTGCCAGCAGTGAACTAGGGTGGGGATCTAATGAAAAACTGTTTTTT.

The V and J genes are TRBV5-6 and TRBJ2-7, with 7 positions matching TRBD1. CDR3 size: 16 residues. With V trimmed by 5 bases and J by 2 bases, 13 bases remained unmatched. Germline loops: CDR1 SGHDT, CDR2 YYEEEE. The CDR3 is CASRAFVARGTYEQYF. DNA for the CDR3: TGTGCCAGCAGAGCCTTCGTCGCCAGGGGGACCTACGAGCAGTACTTC.

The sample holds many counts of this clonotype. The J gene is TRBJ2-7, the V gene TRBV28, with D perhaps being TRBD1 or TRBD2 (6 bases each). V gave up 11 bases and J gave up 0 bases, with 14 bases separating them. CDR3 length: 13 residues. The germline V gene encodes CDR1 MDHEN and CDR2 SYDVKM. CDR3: CAFGGLLSYEQYF. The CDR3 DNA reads TGTGCCTTCGGGGGCCTACTCTCCTACGAGCAGTACTTC.

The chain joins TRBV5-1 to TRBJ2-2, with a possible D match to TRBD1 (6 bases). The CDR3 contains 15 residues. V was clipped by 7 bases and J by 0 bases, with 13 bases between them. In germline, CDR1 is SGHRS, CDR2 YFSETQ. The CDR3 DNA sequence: TGCGCCAGCGAAAAGGGGACACCGAACACCGGGGAGCTGTTTTTT. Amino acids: CASEKGTPNTGELFF.

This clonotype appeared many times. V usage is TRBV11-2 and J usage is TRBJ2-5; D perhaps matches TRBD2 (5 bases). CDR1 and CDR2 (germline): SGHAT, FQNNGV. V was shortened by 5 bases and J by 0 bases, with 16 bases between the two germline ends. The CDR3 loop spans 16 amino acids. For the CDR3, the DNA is TGTGCCAGCAGCCGGGGAGCAGAGGTACACCAAGAGACCCAGTACTTC. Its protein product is CASSRGAEVHQETQYF.